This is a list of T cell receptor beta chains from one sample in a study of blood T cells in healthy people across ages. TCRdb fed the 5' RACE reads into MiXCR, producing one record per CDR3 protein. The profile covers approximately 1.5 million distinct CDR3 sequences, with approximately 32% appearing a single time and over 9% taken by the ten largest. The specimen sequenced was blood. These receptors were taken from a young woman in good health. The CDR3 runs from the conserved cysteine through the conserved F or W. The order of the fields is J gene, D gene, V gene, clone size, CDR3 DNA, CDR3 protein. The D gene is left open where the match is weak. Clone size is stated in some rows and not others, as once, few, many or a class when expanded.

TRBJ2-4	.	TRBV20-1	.	TGCAGTGCTACAAGAGGCGATCGGTACTTC	CSATRGDRYF
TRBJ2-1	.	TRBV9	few	TGTGCCAGCAGCTCGGGGCAGCTTACCTTTGGAAATGAGCAGTTCTTC	CASSSGQLTFGNEQFF
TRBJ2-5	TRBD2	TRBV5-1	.	TGCGCCAGCAGCTTGAGAGTAGCGGGAGGCACGGAGACCCAGTACTTC	CASSLRVAGGTETQYF
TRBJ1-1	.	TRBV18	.	TGTGCCAGCTCACCTACGGTGGTTGGAGACACTGAAGCTTTCTTT	CASSPTVVGDTEAFF
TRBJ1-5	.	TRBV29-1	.	TGCAGCGTTGAATCGGCCTGGAATCAGCCCCAGCATTTT	CSVESAWNQPQHF
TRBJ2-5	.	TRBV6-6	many	TGTGCCAGCAGTTACTCGACCGGGAGCCAAGAGACCCAGTACTTC	CASSYSTGSQETQYF
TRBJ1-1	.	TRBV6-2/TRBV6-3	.	TGTGCCAGCAGTGCCAGGGAGGTCGGGAACACTGAAGCTTTCTTT	CASSAREVGNTEAFF
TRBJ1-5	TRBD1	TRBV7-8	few	TGTGCCAGCAGGCCAGGCCGAACAGGGGTCAATCAGCCCCAGCATTTT	CASRPGRTGVNQPQHF
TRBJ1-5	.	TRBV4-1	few	TGCGCCAGCAGCCGACAAGAAACAGGGATGGGCCAGCCCCAGCATTTT	CASSRQETGMGQPQHF
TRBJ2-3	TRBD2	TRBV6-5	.	TGTGCCAGCATTCCCGCCGGCGGGAGCTCAGATACGCAGTATTTT	CASIPAGGSSDTQYF
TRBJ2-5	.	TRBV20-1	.	TGCAGTGCTAGGTGGTCCCTGGAGACCCAGTACTTC	CSARWSLETQYF
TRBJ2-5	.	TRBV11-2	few	TGTGCCAGCAGCTTTAAGATCCAAGAGACCCAGTACTTC	CASSFKIQETQYF
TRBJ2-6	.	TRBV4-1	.	TGCGCCAGCAGCCAATTAATCTGGACGGGGGGCTACTCTGGGGCCAACGTCCTGACTTTC	CASSQLIWTGGYSGANVLTF
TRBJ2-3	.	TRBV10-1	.	TGCGCCAGCAGTGAGTCTGGGAGCGGGTGGGCGCTGTATTTT	CASSESGSGWALYF
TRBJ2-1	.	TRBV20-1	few	TGCAGTGCTAGGGAGCTGGGGAACAATGAGCAGTTCTTC	CSARELGNNEQFF
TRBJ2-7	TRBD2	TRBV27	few	TGTGCCAGCAGTCTACGACTAGCCACATTACCCTACGAGCAGTACTTC	CASSLRLATLPYEQYF
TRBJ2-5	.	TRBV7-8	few	TGTGCCAGCAGCTCTCTCGTGGGGGTAGAGACCCAGTACTTC	CASSSLVGVETQYF
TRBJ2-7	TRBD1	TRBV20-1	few	TGCAGTGCCCCGATCGGGGGACAGGGTTCCTCCGAGCAGTACTTC	CSAPIGGQGSSEQYF
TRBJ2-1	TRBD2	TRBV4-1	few	TGCGCCAGCAGCCAAGAGGAGGCTAGCGGGGGCATGGGGGAGCAGTTCTTC	CASSQEEASGGMGEQFF
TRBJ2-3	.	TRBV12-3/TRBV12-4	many	TGTGCCAGCACCCGCAGGGGTTTGGCGGATACGCAGTATTTT	CASTRRGLADTQYF
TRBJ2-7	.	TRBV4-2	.	TGTGCCAGCAGCCAAGTACGAGGGGTCGGGATAGTCCCCTACGAGCAGTACTTC	CASSQVRGVGIVPYEQYF
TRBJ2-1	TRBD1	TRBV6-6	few	TGTGCCAGCCGGGACAGGCGAAGCAATGAGCAGTTCTTC	CASRDRRSNEQFF
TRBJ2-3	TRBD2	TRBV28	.	TGTGCCAGCAGTTTACGAAGACTAGCGGGAGCGCATAGCACAGATACGCAGTATTTT	CASSLRRLAGAHSTDTQYF
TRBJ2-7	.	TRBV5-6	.	TGTGCCAGCAGCTTCCGGACAGCTAACTACGAGCAGTACTTC	CASSFRTANYEQYF
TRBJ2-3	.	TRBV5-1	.	TGCGCCAGCAGCTTGTTGGTGGGCTCAGATACGCAGTATTTT	CASSLLVGSDTQYF
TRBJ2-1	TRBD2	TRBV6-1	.	TGTGCCAGCAGTGAATTAATGACTAGCGAGAGGGAAGATGAGCAGTTCTTC	CASSELMTSEREDEQFF
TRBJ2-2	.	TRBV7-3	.	TGTGCCAGCAGCTTAACGCAGACCGCGAACACCGGGGAGCTGTTTTTT	CASSLTQTANTGELFF
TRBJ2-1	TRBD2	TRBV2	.	TGTGCCAGCACCGGGACTAGCGACCGCAATGAGCAGTTCTTC	CASTGTSDRNEQFF
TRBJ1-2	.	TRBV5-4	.	TGTGCCAGCAGCTTGGTAGGGAACTACTATGGCTACACCTTC	CASSLVGNYYGYTF
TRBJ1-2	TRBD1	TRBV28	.	TGTGCCAGCAGTAGATTAGGGGGCCTATTGGACTATGGCTACACCTTC	CASSRLGGLLDYGYTF
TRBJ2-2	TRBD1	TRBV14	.	TGTGCCAGCAGCCCTCCGACAGGGGAAACCGGGGAGCTGTTTTTT	CASSPPTGETGELFF
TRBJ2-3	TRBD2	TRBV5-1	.	TGCGCCAGCAGCTTCCCCGGGGCTAAGCGGGAGGTTGGAGATACGCAGTATTTT	CASSFPGAKREVGDTQYF
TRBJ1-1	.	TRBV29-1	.	TGCAGCGTTGGTGTGAGGAACACTGAAGCTTTCTTT	CSVGVRNTEAFF
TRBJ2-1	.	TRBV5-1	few	TGCGCCAGCAGCTGGAGACTAACGACTCCGACGGCGTACAATGAGCAGTTCTTC	CASSWRLTTPTAYNEQFF
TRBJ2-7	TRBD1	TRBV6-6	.	TGTGCCAGCAGTTACCCGGGACAGGCCTACGAGCAGTACTTC	CASSYPGQAYEQYF
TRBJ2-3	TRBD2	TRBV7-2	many	TGTGCCAGCAGCCGTCTAGCGGGGATCACAGATACGCAGTATTTT	CASSRLAGITDTQYF
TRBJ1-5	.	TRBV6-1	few	TGTGCCAGCAGTAGCGTTAGGAGCAATCAGCCCCAGCATTTT	CASSSVRSNQPQHF
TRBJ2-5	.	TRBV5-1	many	TGCGCCAGCAGCTTAGGGGGGGCCTATCAAGAGACCCAGTACTTC	CASSLGGAYQETQYF
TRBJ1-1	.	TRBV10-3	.	TGTGCCATCACTTCTCGCCTGGGGTATGAAGCTTTCTTT	CAITSRLGYEAFF
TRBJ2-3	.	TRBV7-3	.	TGTGCCAGCAGCTCTGCGAGGGATTCGGATACGCAGTATTTT	CASSSARDSDTQYF
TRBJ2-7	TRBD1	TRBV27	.	TGTGCCAGCAGGACAGGGGCTGTCAGTGAGCAGTACTTC	CASRTGAVSEQYF
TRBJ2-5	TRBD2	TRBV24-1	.	TGTGCCACCCGGACTAGAAAAGAGACCCAGTACTTC	CATRTRKETQYF
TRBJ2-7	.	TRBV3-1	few	TGTGCCAGCAGCGACGGGCGGGCCTACGAGCAGTACTTC	CASSDGRAYEQYF
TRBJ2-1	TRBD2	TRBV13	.	TGTGCCAGCAGCTTAAGGGGGAGCGGGAGGGCCTATGAGCAGTTCTTC	CASSLRGSGRAYEQFF
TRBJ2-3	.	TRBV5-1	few	TGCGCCAGCAGCTTGGGGACAGGTTCTAGCGCTACAGATACGCAGTATTTT	CASSLGTGSSATDTQYF
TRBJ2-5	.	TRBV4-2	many	TGTGCCAGCAGCCAAGAGGACGGAGAGACCCAGTACTTC	CASSQEDGETQYF
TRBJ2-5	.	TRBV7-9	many	TGTGCCAGCAGCATTCTGAAACAGGAGACCCAGTACTTC	CASSILKQETQYF
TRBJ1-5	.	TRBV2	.	TGTGCCAGCAGTCCGGACCCTAGAGGAAATCAGCCCCAGCATTTT	CASSPDPRGNQPQHF
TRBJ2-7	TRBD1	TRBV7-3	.	TGTGCCAGAGACAGGGGGCAAGCCTACGAGCAGTACTTC	CARDRGQAYEQYF
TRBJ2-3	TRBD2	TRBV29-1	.	TGCAGCGTTGTCTGGGGGGGTAGCACAGATACGCAGTATTTT	CSVVWGGSTDTQYF
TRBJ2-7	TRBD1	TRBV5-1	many	TGTGCCAGCAGTTTAGACAGGGGCTACGAGCAGTACTTC	CASSLDRGYEQYF
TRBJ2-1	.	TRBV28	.	TGTGCCAGCAGTTTTGGCCGGGATCGGGGTCCGGTGGAGTTCTTC	CASSFGRDRGPVEFF
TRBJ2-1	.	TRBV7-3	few	TGTGCCAGCAGCCTAGGGGAATGGGACAATGAGCAGTTCTTC	CASSLGEWDNEQFF
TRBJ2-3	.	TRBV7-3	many	TGTGCCAGCAGCTTAATGGGTGGGACAGATACGCAGTATTTT	CASSLMGGTDTQYF
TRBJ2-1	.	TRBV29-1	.	TGCAGCGTTGGGGTTGGGGCGTGGCCCTACAATGAGCAGTTCTTC	CSVGVGAWPYNEQFF
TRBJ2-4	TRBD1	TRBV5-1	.	TGCGCCAGCAGCCCGGGACAGTACATTCAGTACTTC	CASSPGQYIQYF
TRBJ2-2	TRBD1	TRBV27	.	TGTGCCAGCAGTTTAACGATGACAGGGAGAGGGGAGCTGTTTTTT	CASSLTMTGRGELFF
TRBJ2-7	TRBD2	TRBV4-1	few	TGCGCCAGCAGCTTCCGGACTAGCGGACCTTACGAGCAGTACTTC	CASSFRTSGPYEQYF